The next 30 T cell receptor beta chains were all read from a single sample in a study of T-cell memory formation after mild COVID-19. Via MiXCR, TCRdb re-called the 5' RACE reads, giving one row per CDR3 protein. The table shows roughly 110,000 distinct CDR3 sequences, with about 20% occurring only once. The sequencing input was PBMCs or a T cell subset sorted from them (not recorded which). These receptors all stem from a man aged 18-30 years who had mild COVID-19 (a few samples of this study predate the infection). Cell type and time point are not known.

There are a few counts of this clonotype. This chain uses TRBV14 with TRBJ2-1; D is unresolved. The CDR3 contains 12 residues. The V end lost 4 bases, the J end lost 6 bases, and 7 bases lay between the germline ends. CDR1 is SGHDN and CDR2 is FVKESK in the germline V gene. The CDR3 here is CASSRTPNEQFF. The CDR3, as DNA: TGTGCCAGCAGCCGGACCCCCAATGAGCAGTTCTTC.

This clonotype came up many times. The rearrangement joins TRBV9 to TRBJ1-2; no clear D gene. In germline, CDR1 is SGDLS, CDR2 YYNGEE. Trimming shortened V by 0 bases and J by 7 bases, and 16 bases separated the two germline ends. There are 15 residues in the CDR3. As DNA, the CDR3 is TGTGCCAGCAGCGTAGGGGGTCCGATCGAGGGTGGCTACACCTTC. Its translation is CASSVGGPIEGGYTF.

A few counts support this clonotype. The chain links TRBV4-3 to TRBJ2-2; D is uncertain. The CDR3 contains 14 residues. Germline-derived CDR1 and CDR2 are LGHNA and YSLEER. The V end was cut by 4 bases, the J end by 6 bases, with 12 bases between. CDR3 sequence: CASSPGVLSGELFF. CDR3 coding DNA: TGCGCCAGCAGCCCGGGTGTCTTATCCGGGGAGCTGTTTTTT.

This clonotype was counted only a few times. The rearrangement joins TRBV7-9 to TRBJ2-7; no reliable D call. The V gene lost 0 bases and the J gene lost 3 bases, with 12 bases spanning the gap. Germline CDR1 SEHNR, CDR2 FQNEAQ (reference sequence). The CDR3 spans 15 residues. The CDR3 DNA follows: TGTGCCAGCAGCTTAGCGGGTAAGGGAAGCTACGAGCAGTACGTC. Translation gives CASSLAGKGSYEQYV.

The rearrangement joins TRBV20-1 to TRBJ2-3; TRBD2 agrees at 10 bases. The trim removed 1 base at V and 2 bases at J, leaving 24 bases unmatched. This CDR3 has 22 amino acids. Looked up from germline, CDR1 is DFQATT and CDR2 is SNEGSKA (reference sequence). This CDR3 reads CSARVSISSLSTSGYHTDTQYF. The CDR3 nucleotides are TGCAGTGCTAGAGTATCGATCTCCTCTCTCTCGACTAGCGGGTATCACACAGATACGCAGTATTTT.

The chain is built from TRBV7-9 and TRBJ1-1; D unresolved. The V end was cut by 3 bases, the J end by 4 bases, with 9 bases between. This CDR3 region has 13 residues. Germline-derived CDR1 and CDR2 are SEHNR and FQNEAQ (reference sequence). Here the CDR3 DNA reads TGTGCCAGCAGCTTTGGCATGCCCACTGAAGCTTTCTTT. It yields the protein CASSFGMPTEAFF.

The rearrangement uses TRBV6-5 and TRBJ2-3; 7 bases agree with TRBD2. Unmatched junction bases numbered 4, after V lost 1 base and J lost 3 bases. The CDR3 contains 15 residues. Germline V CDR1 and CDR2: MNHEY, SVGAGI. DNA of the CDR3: TGTGCCAGCAGTTACTATCGGCGGGGGACAGATACGCAGTATTTT. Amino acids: CASSYYRRGTDTQYF.

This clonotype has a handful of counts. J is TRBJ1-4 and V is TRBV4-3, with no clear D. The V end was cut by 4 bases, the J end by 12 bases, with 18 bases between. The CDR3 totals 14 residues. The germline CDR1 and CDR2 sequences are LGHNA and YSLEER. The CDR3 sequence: CASSPDTVAVQLFF. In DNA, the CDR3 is TGCGCCAGCAGCCCGGATACGGTTGCGGTCCAACTGTTTTTT.

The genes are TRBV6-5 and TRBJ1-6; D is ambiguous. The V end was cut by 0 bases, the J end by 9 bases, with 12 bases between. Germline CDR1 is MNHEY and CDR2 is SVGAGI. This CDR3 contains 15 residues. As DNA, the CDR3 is TGTGCCAGCAGTTACTCGAGTAAGGAATCTTCACCCCTCCACTTT. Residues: CASSYSSKESSPLHF.

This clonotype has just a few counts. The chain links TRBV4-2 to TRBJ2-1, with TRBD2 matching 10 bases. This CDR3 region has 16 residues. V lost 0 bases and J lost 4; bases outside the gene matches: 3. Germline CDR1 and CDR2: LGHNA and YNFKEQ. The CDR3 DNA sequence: TGTGCCAGCAGCCAAGATAGCGGGGGGATATACAATGAGCAGTTCTTC. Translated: CASSQDSGGIYNEQFF.

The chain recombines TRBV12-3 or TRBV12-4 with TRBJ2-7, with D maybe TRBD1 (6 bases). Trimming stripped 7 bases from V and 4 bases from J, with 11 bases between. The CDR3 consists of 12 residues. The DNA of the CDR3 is TGTGCCAGCACCAAGGGGGTTTACGAGCAGTACTTC. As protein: CASTKGVYEQYF.

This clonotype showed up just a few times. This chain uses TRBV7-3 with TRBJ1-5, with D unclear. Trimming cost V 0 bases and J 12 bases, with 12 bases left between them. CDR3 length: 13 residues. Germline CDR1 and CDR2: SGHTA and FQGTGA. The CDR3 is CASSLTLASHQHF. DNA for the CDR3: TGTGCCAGCAGCTTAACGTTAGCAAGCCACCAGCATTTT.

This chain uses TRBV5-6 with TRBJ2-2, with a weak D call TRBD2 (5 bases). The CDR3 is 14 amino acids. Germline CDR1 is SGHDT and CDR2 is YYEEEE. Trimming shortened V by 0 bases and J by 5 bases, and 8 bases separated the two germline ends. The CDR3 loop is CASSLARRTGELFF. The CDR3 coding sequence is TGTGCCAGCAGCTTGGCCAGGAGGACCGGGGAGCTGTTTTTT.

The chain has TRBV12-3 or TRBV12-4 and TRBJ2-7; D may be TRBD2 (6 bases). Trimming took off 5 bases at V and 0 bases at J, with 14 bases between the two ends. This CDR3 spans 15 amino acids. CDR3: CASSGRRGPSYEQYF. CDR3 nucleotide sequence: TGTGCCAGCAGTGGGAGGCGGGGTCCCTCCTACGAGCAGTACTTC.

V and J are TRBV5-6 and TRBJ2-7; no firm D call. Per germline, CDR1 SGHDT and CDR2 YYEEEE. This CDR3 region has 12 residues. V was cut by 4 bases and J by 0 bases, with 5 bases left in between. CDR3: CASSVASYEQYF. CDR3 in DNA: TGTGCCAGCAGCGTGGCCTCCTACGAGCAGTACTTC.

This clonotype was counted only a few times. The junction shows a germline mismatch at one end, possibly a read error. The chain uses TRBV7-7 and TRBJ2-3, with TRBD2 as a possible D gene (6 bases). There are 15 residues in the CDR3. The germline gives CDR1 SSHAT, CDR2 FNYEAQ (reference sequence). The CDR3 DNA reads TGTGCTAGCAGCTTAGCATCCGGGGGAGGCGATACGCAGTATTTT. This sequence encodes CASSLASGGGDTQYF.

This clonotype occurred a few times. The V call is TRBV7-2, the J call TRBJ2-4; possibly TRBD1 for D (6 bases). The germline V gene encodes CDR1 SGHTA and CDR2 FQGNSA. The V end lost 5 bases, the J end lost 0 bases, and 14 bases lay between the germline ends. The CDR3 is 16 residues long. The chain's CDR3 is CASSPTWGLAKNIQYF. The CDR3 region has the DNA TGTGCCAGCAGCCCAACTTGGGGGCTAGCCAAAAACATTCAGTACTTC.

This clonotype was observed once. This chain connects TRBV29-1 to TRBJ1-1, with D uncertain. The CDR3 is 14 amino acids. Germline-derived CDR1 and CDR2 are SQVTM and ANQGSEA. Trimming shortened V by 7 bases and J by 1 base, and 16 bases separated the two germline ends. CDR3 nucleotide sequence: TGCAGCGCTCAAGGGTCAGGATCGAACACTGAAGCTTTCTTT. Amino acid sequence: CSAQGSGSNTEAFF.

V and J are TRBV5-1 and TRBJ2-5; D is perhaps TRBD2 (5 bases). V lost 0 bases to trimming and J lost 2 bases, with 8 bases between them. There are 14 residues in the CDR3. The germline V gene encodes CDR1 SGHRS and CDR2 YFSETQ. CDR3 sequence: CASSLVSGQETQYF. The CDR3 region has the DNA TGCGCCAGCAGCTTGGTATCGGGGCAAGAGACCCAGTACTTC.

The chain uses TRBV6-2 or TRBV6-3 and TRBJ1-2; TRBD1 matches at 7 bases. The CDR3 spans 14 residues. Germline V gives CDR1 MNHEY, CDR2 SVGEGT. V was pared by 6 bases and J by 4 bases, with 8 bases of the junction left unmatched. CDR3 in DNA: TGTGCCAGCAGCACGACAGGGAAAACCTATGGCTACACCTTC. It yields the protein CASSTTGKTYGYTF.

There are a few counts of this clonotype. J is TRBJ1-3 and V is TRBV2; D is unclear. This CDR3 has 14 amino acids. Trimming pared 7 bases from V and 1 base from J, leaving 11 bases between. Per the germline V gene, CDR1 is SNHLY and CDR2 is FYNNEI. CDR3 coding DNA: TGTGCCAGCATCGAGGGAGAGTCTGGAAACACCATATATTTT. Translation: CASIEGESGNTIYF.

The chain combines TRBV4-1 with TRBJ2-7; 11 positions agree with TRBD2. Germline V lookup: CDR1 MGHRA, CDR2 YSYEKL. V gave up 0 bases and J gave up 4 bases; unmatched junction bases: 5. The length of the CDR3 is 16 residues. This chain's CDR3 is CASSQDLLAGGYEQYF. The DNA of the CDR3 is TGCGCCAGCAGCCAAGATCTTCTAGCGGGGGGTTACGAGCAGTACTTC.

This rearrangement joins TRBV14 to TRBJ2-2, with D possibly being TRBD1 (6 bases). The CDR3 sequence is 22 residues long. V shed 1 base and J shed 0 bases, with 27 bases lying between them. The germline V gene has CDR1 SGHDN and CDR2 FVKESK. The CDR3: CASSQVPYGTTVSSSNTGELFF. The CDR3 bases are TGTGCCAGCAGCCAAGTGCCGTACGGGACAACTGTCTCAAGTTCGAACACCGGGGAGCTGTTTTTT.

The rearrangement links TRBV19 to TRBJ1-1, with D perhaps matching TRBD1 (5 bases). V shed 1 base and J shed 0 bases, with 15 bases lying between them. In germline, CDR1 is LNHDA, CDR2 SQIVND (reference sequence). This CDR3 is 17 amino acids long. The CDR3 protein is CASSIARDDYMNTEAFF. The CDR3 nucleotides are TGTGCCAGTAGTATAGCCAGGGACGATTACATGAACACTGAAGCTTTCTTT.

In nucleotides, the CDR3 is TGTGCCAGCAGCTTAGCGGGCCGGGTTGAGGAGACTGAAGCTTTCTTT. Translating it yields CASSLAGRVEETEAFF. This chain connects TRBV7-2 to TRBJ1-1; no clear D gene. The CDR3 extends over 16 amino acids. V was trimmed by 0 bases and J by 5 bases, leaving 16 bases between them. The germline gives CDR1 SGHTA, CDR2 FQGNSA. Combining the CDR3 with reference TRBV7-2 and TRBJ1-1 gives the whole variable domain GAGVSQSPSNKVTEKGKDVELRCDPISGHTALYWYRQSLGQGLEFLIYFQGNSAPDKSGLPSDRFSAERTGGSVSTLTIQRTQQEDSAVYLCASSLAGRVEETEAFFGQGTRLTVV.

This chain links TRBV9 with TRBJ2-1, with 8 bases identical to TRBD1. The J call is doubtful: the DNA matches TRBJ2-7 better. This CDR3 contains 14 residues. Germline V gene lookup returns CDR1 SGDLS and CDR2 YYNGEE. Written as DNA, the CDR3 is TGTGCCAGCAGCGCATGGGGACAGGTTTACGAGCAGTACTTC. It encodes CASSAWGQVYEQYF.

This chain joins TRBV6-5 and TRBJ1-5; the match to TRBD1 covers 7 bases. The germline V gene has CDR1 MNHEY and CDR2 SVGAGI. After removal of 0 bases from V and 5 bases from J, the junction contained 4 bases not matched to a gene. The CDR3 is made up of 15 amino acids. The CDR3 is CASSYSTGPHQPQHF. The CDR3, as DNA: TGTGCCAGCAGTTACTCGACAGGGCCGCATCAGCCCCAGCATTTT.

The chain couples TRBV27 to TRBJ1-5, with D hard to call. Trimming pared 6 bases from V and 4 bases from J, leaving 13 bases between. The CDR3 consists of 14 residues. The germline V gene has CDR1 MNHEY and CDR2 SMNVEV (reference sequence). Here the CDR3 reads CASSPRVGNQPQHF. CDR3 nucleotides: TGTGCCAGCAGCCCTCGGGTAGGGAATCAGCCCCAGCATTTT.

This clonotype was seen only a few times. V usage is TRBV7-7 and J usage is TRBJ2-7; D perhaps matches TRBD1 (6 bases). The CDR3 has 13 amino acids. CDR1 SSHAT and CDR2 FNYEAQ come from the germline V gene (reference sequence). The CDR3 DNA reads TGTGCTAGCACCCAAACAGGGTTCAACGAGCAGTACGTC. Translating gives CASTQTGFNEQYV.

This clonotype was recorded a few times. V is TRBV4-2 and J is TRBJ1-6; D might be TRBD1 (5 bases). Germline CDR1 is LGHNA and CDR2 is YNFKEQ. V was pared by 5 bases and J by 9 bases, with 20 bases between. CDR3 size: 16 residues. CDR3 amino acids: CASSEDQGPSPSPLHF. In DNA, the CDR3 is TGTGCCAGCAGCGAGGACCAGGGACCCTCCCCTTCACCCCTCCACTTT.